Presented here are 29 T cell receptor beta chains from one specimen sequenced in a study of cytomegalovirus exposure and HLA in healthy donors (dated by TCRdb to 2016 to 2017). Library method: the immunoSEQ multiplex PCR assay. For the multiplex PCR, a mixture combining 60 forward primers for TCR Vbeta segments and 13 reverse primers for TCR Jbeta segments was used. TCRdb carries this immuneACCESS record with in-frame sequences only. Its versions omit some clonotypes, under half of them owing to an unresolved V gene in the studies checked, with the rest unexplained. The table for this sample lists about 160,000 clones; around 78% of them were counted only once. Of the sample, around 1.5% is held by the ten largest clones. The sample was PBMCs. The receptors derive from a man between 35 and 55 years old in good health and CMV-seronegative.

V gene TRBV9 combines with J gene TRBJ1-1, with 7 bases matching TRBD1. CDR1 is SGDLS, CDR2 YYNGEE, per germline. This CDR3 comprises 14 residues. The ends lost 0 bases at V and 1 base at J; junction bases unmatched: 0. The CDR3 DNA is TGTGCCAGCAGCGTAGGGGACAGGAACACTGAAGCTTTCTTT. It translates to CASSVGDRNTEAFF.

This chain joins TRBV28 and TRBJ1-2, with D possibly matching TRBD1 (6 bases). V was clipped by 4 bases and J by 3 bases, with 12 bases between them. The CDR3 contains 14 residues. Germline CDR1 is MDHEN and CDR2 is SYDVKM. The chain's CDR3 is CASSSGGTDYGYTF. CDR3 coding DNA: TGTGCCAGCAGTTCGGGGGGCACCGACTATGGCTACACCTTC.

This clone was seen only a few times. The rearrangement joins TRBV25-1 to TRBJ2-4; 9 positions match TRBD1. The germline CDR1 and CDR2 sequences are MGHDK and SYGVNS. This CDR3 has 15 amino acids. Losses at the gene ends were 6 bases for V and 8 bases for J; bases not matched to a gene: 11. The CDR3 spells CASSVKGTGQYIQYF. The CDR3 DNA reads TGTGCCAGCAGCGTAAAAGGGACAGGGCAATACATTCAGTACTTC.

The chain joins TRBV6-5 to TRBJ2-1; a possible D gene is TRBD2 (6 bases). Germline V gene data show CDR1 as MNHEY and CDR2 as SVGAGI. This CDR3 spans 15 amino acids. The V end was cut by 4 bases, the J end by 4 bases, with 14 bases between. The CDR3 protein is CASSSQTRDYNEQFF. DNA for the CDR3: TGTGCCAGCAGTTCACAGACTAGGGATTACAATGAGCAGTTCTTC.

The rearrangement links TRBV19 to TRBJ2-2; D is uncertain. The V gene lost 4 bases and the J gene lost 3 bases, with 6 bases spanning the gap. Germline CDR1 is LNHDA and CDR2 is SQIVND (reference sequence). This CDR3 comprises 13 residues. This chain's CDR3 is CASSNMYTGELFF. The DNA of the CDR3 is TGTGCCAGTAGTAACATGTACACCGGGGAGCTGTTTTTT.

This chain connects TRBV18 to TRBJ2-5; D may be TRBD1 (5 bases). Germline assignment: CDR1 KGHSH and CDR2 LQKENI. V lost 2 bases, J lost 4 bases, and 11 bases lay in between. There are 14 residues in the CDR3. The CDR3 sequence is CASSPVDSGETQYF. The CDR3 DNA sequence: TGTGCCAGCTCACCAGTCGACAGTGGAGAGACCCAGTACTTC.

This chain links TRBV11-2 with TRBJ2-7; D possibly corresponds to TRBD2 (6 bases). Trimming took 5 bases from V and 3 from J, leaving 11 bases between them. The CDR3 contains 13 residues. In germline, CDR1 is SGHAT, CDR2 FQNNGV. CDR3 DNA sequence: TGTGCCAGCAGCCTCACGGGGGTCTACGAGCAGTACTTC. Its protein product is CASSLTGVYEQYF.

The table lists this clone with a few counts. The genes are TRBV7-9 and TRBJ1-1; perhaps TRBD1 as D (6 bases). With 3 bases removed from V and 5 bases from J, the gap between germline ends came to 13 bases. Germline CDR1 SEHNR, CDR2 FQNEAQ (reference sequence). The CDR3 has 14 amino acids. In DNA, the CDR3 is TGTGCCAGCAGCTTCGGCGGGGGCAGAACTGAAGCTTTCTTT. Its translation: CASSFGGGRTEAFF.

The sample holds one count of this clone. This sequence joins TRBV28 and TRBJ2-4; 9 bases are shared with TRBD1. Germline lookup yields CDR1 MDHEN and CDR2 SYDVKM. This CDR3 has 15 residues. The V gene end was trimmed by 3 bases and the J gene end by 7 bases; junction bases not matched to a gene: 7. The CDR3 spells CASSLVQGAMNIQYF. DNA of the CDR3: TGTGCCAGCAGTTTGGTACAGGGGGCGATGAACATTCAGTACTTC. Drawing the rest from reference TRBV28 and TRBJ2-4, the complete variable domain is DVKVTQSSRYLVKRTGEKVFLECVQDMDHENMFWYRQDPGLGLRLIYFSYDVKMKEKGDIPEGYSVSREKKERFSLILESASTNQTSMYLCASSLVQGAMNIQYFGAGTRLSVL.

V gene TRBV4-1 combines with J gene TRBJ2-3, with 10 nucleotides matching TRBD2. V lost 4 bases to trimming and J lost 4 bases; unmatched junction nucleotides: 5. This CDR3 region has 15 residues. Germline V gene sequence: CDR1 MGHRA, CDR2 YSYEKL. DNA for the CDR3: TGCGCCAGCAGCCCCCCTAGCGGGAGTGCAGATACGCAGTATTTT. Its protein product is CASSPPSGSADTQYF.

The chain joins TRBV28 to TRBJ1-3; the D is unclear. The V gene's germline CDR1 is MDHEN and CDR2 SYDVKM. The length of the CDR3 is 15 residues. V lost 5 bases and J lost 5, with 16 bases in between. In DNA form, the CDR3 reads TGTGCCAGCAGTCGACCAGACCGACTGAGAAACACCATATATTTT. This translates into CASSRPDRLRNTIYF.

For the CDR3, the DNA is TGTGCCAGCAGCGTAGACTCCGGGGGGGAAGCTTTCTTT. As protein: CASSVDSGGEAFF. The chain links TRBV9 to TRBJ1-1; tentatively, D is TRBD1 (5 bases). The CDR3 is made up of 13 amino acids. V was trimmed by 0 bases and J by 8 bases, leaving 11 bases between them. CDR1 and CDR2 (germline): SGDLS, YYNGEE.

V usage is TRBV28 and J usage is TRBJ2-7; TRBD2 matches 9 bases. J lost 5 bases, V lost 4 bases, and 12 bases had no gene match. Germline CDR1 MDHEN, CDR2 SYDVKM. The CDR3 is made up of 16 amino acids. The CDR3 sequence: CASSSLRLAEEHEQYF. The CDR3 DNA reads TGTGCCAGCAGTTCTCTCAGACTAGCGGAAGAGCACGAGCAGTACTTC.

The V call is TRBV21-1, the J call TRBJ1-4; TRBD1 was called by the table and not checked on the DNA. TRBV21-1 is tagged as a pseudogene. The CDR3 sequence is 15 residues long. CDR3 nucleotide sequence: TGTGCCAGGGACAGGGGGCCTAAAGATAATGAAAAACTGTTTTTT. This sequence encodes CARDRGPKDNEKLFF.

V usage is TRBV5-1 and J usage is TRBJ2-1; 10 nucleotides line up with TRBD2. Trimming took 0 bases from V and 4 from J; bases not matched to a gene: 4. Germline-derived CDR1 and CDR2 are SGHRS and YFSETQ. CDR3 length: 16 residues. In DNA, the CDR3 is TGCGCCAGCAGCTTGGTTGAAGCGGGAGGGTACAATGAGCAGTTCTTC. As protein: CASSLVEAGGYNEQFF.

Details on this clone: The sample has other DNA sequences that encode this CDR3 too. The chain uses TRBV5-1 and TRBJ1-5, with a possible D match to TRBD1 (5 bases). The CDR3 loop spans 13 amino acids. Trimming removed 2 bases from V and 5 bases from J, with 8 bases in between. Germline V CDR1 and CDR2: SGHRS, YFSETQ. The CDR3 sequence is CASSLSTDQPQHF. In DNA, the CDR3 is TGCGCCAGCAGCTTATCGACAGATCAGCCCCAGCATTTT.

This chain uses TRBV18 with TRBJ1-2, with TRBD1 identical over 8 bases. Germline loops: CDR1 KGHSH, CDR2 LQKENI. The CDR3 runs to 14 residues. Unmatched junction bases numbered 13, after V lost 9 bases and J lost 7 bases. CDR3 bases: TGTGCCAGTACAGCCGAGACAGGGGACGGTGGCTACACCTTC. It codes for CASTAETGDGGYTF.

The chain couples TRBV7-9 to TRBJ2-5, with TRBD2 identical over 8 bases. CDR3 length: 15 amino acids. J lost 2 bases, V lost 5 bases, and 7 bases had no gene match. The V gene's germline CDR1 is SEHNR and CDR2 FQNEAQ (reference sequence). CDR3 nucleotide sequence: TGTGCCAGCAGCCCCCTTAGCGGGATACAAGAGACCCAGTACTTC. Its protein is CASSPLSGIQETQYF.

This clone occurred a few times. This chain connects TRBV28 to TRBJ1-1; 10 bases are a match to TRBD1. Germline loops: CDR1 MDHEN, CDR2 SYDVKM. V shed 2 bases, J shed 5 bases, and the junction held 2 bases outside the gene matches. This CDR3 is 14 amino acids long. Here the CDR3 reads CASSLGTGVTEAFF. DNA of the CDR3: TGTGCCAGCAGTTTAGGGACAGGGGTGACTGAAGCTTTCTTT.

This chain uses TRBV2 with TRBJ1-2; D may be TRBD1 (6 bases). CDR3 length: 11 residues. V gave up 6 bases and J gave up 12 bases, with 14 bases separating them. Germline CDR1 and CDR2: SNHLY and FYNNEI. As DNA, the CDR3 is TGTGCCAGCAGGGAACAGGGCGGGGACACCTTC. Its translation: CASREQGGDTF. The full variable domain, with the rest looked up from reference TRBV2 and TRBJ1-2, is EPEVTQTPSHQVTQMGQEVILRCVPISNHLYFYWYRQILGQKVEFLVSFYNNEISEKSEIFDDQFSVERPDGSNFTLKIRSTKLEDSAMYFCASREQGGDTFGSGTRLTVV.

The rearrangement uses TRBV5-1 and TRBJ1-1, with D perhaps matching TRBD1 (6 bases). The CDR3 extends over 15 amino acids. The V and J ends lost 4 bases and 4 bases respectively, with 17 bases between them. The germline V gene encodes CDR1 SGHRS and CDR2 YFSETQ. CDR3 DNA sequence: TGCGCCAGCAGCGCCTACAGGGAGACCCCCACTGAAGCTTTCTTT. This sequence encodes CASSAYRETPTEAFF.

The V gene is TRBV5-1, the J gene TRBJ2-2, with D maybe TRBD1 (6 bases). From germline, CDR1 is SGHRS and CDR2 YFSETQ. Trimming shortened V by 2 bases and J by 7 bases, and 15 bases separated the two germline ends. The CDR3 has 15 residues. In DNA, the CDR3 is TGCGCCAGCAGCTTTAACAGGGCCCACGACGGGGAGCTGTTTTTT. Encoded protein: CASSFNRAHDGELFF. Supplemented by reference TRBV5-1 and TRBJ2-2, the full variable domain reads KAGVTQTPRYLIKTRGQQVTLSCSPISGHRSVSWYQQTPGQGLQFLFEYFSETQRNKGNFPGRFSGRQFSNSRSEMNVSTLELGDSALYLCASSFNRAHDGELFFGEGSRLTVL.

The chain carries TRBV14 and TRBJ2-1; 11 bases fit TRBD2. In germline, CDR1 is SGHDN, CDR2 FVKESK. J was trimmed by 4 bases and V by 1 base; bases with no gene match: 9. The length of the CDR3 is 18 residues. The CDR3 region is CASSQGLAGGLVYNEQFF. CDR3 nucleotides: TGTGCCAGCAGCCAAGGCTTAGCGGGAGGGCTGGTATACAATGAGCAGTTCTTC.

The chain joins TRBV7-2 to TRBJ2-3; 8 bases map to TRBD2. The junction had 1 base not matched to a gene; V was cut back by 1 base and J by 1 base. The CDR3 is made up of 15 amino acids. Germline-derived CDR1 and CDR2 are SGHTA and FQGNSA. The CDR3 DNA sequence: TGTGCCAGCAGCTTAGTAGCGGGGCGCACAGATACGCAGTATTTT. Protein: CASSLVAGRTDTQYF. Looking up the rest from reference TRBV7-2 and TRBJ2-3 gives the full variable domain: GAGVSQSPSNKVTEKGKDVELRCDPISGHTALYWYRQSLGQGLEFLIYFQGNSAPDKSGLPSDRFSAERTGGSVSTLTIQRTQQEDSAVYLCASSLVAGRTDTQYFGPGTRLTVL.

The chain couples TRBV11-1 to TRBJ1-1; D might be TRBD1 (6 bases). In germline, CDR1 is SGHAT, CDR2 FQDESV (reference sequence). There are 14 residues in the CDR3. With 2 bases removed from V and 5 bases from J, the gap between germline ends came to 12 bases. CDR3 sequence reads: CASSLRQGWTEAFF. CDR3 nucleotides: TGTGCCAGCAGCTTACGTCAGGGGTGGACTGAAGCTTTCTTT.

The chain has TRBV30 and TRBJ1-5; the D gene is possibly TRBD1 (5 bases). The CDR3 totals 16 residues. Germline values: CDR1 GTSNPN, CDR2 SVGIG (reference sequence). The ends were cut back, 0 bases at V and 3 bases at J, with 15 bases in the middle. As DNA, the CDR3 is TGTGCCTGGAGTGTGGAGGGACGGACCTTCAATCAGCCCCAGCATTTT. Translating gives CAWSVEGRTFNQPQHF.

V and J are TRBV6-1 and TRBJ1-1; 7 nucleotides line up with TRBD1. After removal of 5 bases from V and 7 bases from J, the junction contained 7 bases not matched to a gene. This CDR3 is 13 amino acids long. CDR1 and CDR2 from the germline V gene are MNHNS and SASEGT. The CDR3 nucleotides read TGTGCCAGCAGTAACTGGGACAGCTATGAAGCTTTCTTT. As protein: CASSNWDSYEAFF.

J is TRBJ1-1 and V is TRBV6-6; the D is unclear. CDR1 is MNHNY and CDR2 is SVGAGI in the germline V gene (reference sequence). The CDR3 runs to 12 residues. V lost 6 bases and J lost 3, with 8 bases in between. CDR3 coding DNA: TGTGCCAGCAGCCCCCCGGACACTGAAGCTTTCTTT. Translation gives CASSPPDTEAFF.

CDR3 in DNA: TGTGCCAGCAGTGGATCAAGGGGAGATACGCAGTATTTT. This codes for CASSGSRGDTQYF. The chain is built from TRBV6-4 and TRBJ2-3; D may be TRBD1 (5 bases). V lost 4 bases to trimming and J lost 5 bases, with 10 bases between them. Germline V gene data show CDR1 as MRHNA and CDR2 as SNTAGT. The CDR3 has 13 residues.